Below, 15 T cell receptor beta chains from the same sample are listed, as sequenced in a study of blood T cell repertoires in COVID-19 (dated by TCRdb to 2020 to 2022). Library generation was performed with the immunoSEQ multiplex PCR assay. The table was pulled from immuneACCESS by TCRdb, which kept in-frame rearrangements only. Such tables lose some clones; where checked, under half of the loss comes from unresolved V genes, and the rest has no known cause. The sample yields roughly 41,000 clones; around 84% were counted once. Around 1.6% of the sample is taken by the ten largest. The sequenced sample consisted of peripheral blood. These receptors were collected from a man in his sixties with COVID-19, enrolled during active disease.

The chain carries TRBV5-1 and TRBJ1-4, with TRBD1 identical over 8 bases. V lost 0 bases to trimming and J lost 8 bases; unmatched junction nucleotides: 12. CDR3 length equals 17 residues. The germline V gene encodes CDR1 SGHRS and CDR2 YFSETQ. DNA for the CDR3: TGCGCCAGCAGCTTGGGTGCCGGACAGGGCTCCAGCGAAAAACTGTTTTTT. This codes for CASSLGAGQGSSEKLFF.

This chain connects TRBV5-1 to TRBJ1-3; no clear D. The ends were cut back, 2 bases at V and 8 bases at J, with 11 bases in the middle. Germline-derived CDR1 and CDR2 are SGHRS and YFSETQ. CDR3 length: 13 amino acids. CDR3 residues: CASSLTGRDTIYF. The CDR3 DNA sequence: TGCGCCAGCAGCTTAACCGGTAGAGACACCATATATTTT.

The chain links TRBV10-3 to TRBJ2-1; D may be TRBD2 (5 bases). CDR1 and CDR2 from the germline V gene are ENHRY and SYGVKD. CDR3 size: 12 residues. Trimming removed 8 bases at V and 5 bases at J, with 10 bases between. CDR3 nucleotides: TGTGCCATCGGGTCTAGCAACAATGAGCAGTTCTTC. This translates into CAIGSSNNEQFF.

V gene TRBV7-2 combines with J gene TRBJ2-4, with 7 bases identical to TRBD1. J lost 0 bases, V lost 5 bases, and 7 bases had no gene match. The CDR3 totals 16 residues. Germline V gene lookup returns CDR1 SGHTA and CDR2 FQGNSA. In DNA, the CDR3 is TGTGCCAGCAGCGTCCGCACAGGGGTAGCCAAAAACATTCAGTACTTC. Amino acid sequence: CASSVRTGVAKNIQYF. Supplemented by reference TRBV7-2 and TRBJ2-4, the full variable domain reads GAGVSQSPSNKVTEKGKDVELRCDPISGHTALYWYRQSLGQGLEFLIYFQGNSAPDKSGLPSDRFSAERTGGSVSTLTIQRTQQEDSAVYLCASSVRTGVAKNIQYFGAGTRLSVL.

On this clone: The junction departs from the called germline gene at one end, perhaps through a read error. The chain has TRBV7-9 and TRBJ2-3, with TRBD1 matching over 10 bases. Germline-derived CDR1 and CDR2 are SEHNR and FQNEAQ (reference sequence). CDR3 length: 14 residues. The chain's CDR3 is CASSLELTGTGEDF. The CDR3 coding sequence is TGTGCCAGCAGCTTGGAATTAACTGGGACAGGGGAGGATTTT.

The CDR3 DNA reads TGTGCTAGTGGGCCCGGTAGTGGCAATCAGCCCCAGCATTTT. Encoded protein: CASGPGSGNQPQHF. The chain links TRBV12-5 to TRBJ1-5; D is unclear. The germline V gene encodes CDR1 LGHNT and CDR2 FRNRAP. The CDR3 extends over 14 amino acids. V dropped 6 bases and J dropped 2 bases, with 11 bases sitting between them.

The chain carries TRBV28 and TRBJ1-5; 7 bases agree with TRBD1. Unmatched junction bases numbered 9, after V lost 6 bases and J lost 7 bases. The CDR3 consists of 14 residues. Germline V gene sequence: CDR1 MDHEN, CDR2 SYDVKM. The CDR3 DNA is TGTGCCAGCAGCCGACAGGGCCGGGGACAGCCCCAGCATTTT. Translating gives CASSRQGRGQPQHF.

The chain carries TRBV27 and TRBJ2-1; no clear D gene. Per germline, CDR1 MNHEY and CDR2 SMNVEV (reference sequence). The CDR3 contains 16 residues. V lost 7 bases, J lost 0 bases, and 16 bases lay in between. The CDR3 reads CASTPTGHVSYNEQFF. CDR3 nucleotide sequence: TGTGCCAGCACCCCAACCGGTCACGTCTCCTACAATGAGCAGTTCTTC.

The sample holds a few counts of this clone. The chain has TRBV21-1 and TRBJ1-2. TRBV21-1 is described as a pseudogene. The CDR3 has 15 amino acids. CDR3 sequence: CASSKPLGVFDGYTF. In nucleotides, the CDR3 is TGTGCCAGCAGCAAACCCTTAGGAGTTTTCGATGGCTACACCTTC.

This chain joins TRBV5-1 and TRBJ2-7; no clear D. CDR1 is SGHRS, CDR2 YFSETQ, per germline. Trimming stripped 0 bases from V and 6 bases from J, with 25 bases between. This CDR3 region has 18 residues. The CDR3 DNA reads TGCGCCAGCAGCTTGGTAGCAGTTACAATACTACCCTACGTCGAGCAGTACTTC. Protein product: CASSLVAVTILPYVEQYF.

This chain joins TRBV3-1 (or the pseudogene TRBV3-2) and TRBJ1-2; D is unresolved. The germline V gene encodes CDR1 LGHDT and CDR2 YNNKEL (reference sequence). The CDR3 runs 14 residues. Trimming pared 1 base from V and 5 bases from J, leaving 11 bases between. The DNA of the CDR3 is TGTGCCAGCAGCCAAGCCCGGGGAGGTTATGGCTACACCTTC. Translation gives CASSQARGGYGYTF.

The CDR3 region has the DNA TGCGCCAGCAGTCCGAACCCGACTAGCGCGGATACGCAGTATTTT. Residues: CASSPNPTSADTQYF. The chain carries TRBV10-1 and TRBJ2-3, with 8 bases aligning to TRBD2. Germline CDR1 WNHNN, CDR2 SYGVQD (reference sequence). This CDR3 spans 15 amino acids. V gave up 5 bases and J gave up 6 bases; unmatched junction bases: 10.

J is TRBJ1-2 and V is TRBV27; 11 bases align to TRBD1. CDR3 length: 14 amino acids. The V segment lost 5 bases and the J segment 8 bases; nucleotides outside the gene matches: 7. Looked up from germline, CDR1 is MNHEY and CDR2 is SMNVEV (reference sequence). CDR3 amino acids: CASSTRDRGFGYTF. CDR3 in DNA: TGTGCCAGCAGTACCCGGGACAGGGGGTTCGGCTACACCTTC.

The V and J genes are TRBV7-2 and TRBJ1-1, with D tentatively TRBD1 (5 bases). The CDR3 is 15 residues long. Per germline, CDR1 SGHTA and CDR2 FQGNSA. V lost 1 base to trimming and J lost 5 bases, with 14 bases between them. The CDR3 is CASSLGRSGRTEAFF. The CDR3 region has the DNA TGTGCCAGCAGCTTAGGAAGGTCAGGGCGGACTGAAGCTTTCTTT.

This chain joins TRBV28 and TRBJ2-1, with 11 bases fitting TRBD2. The germline CDR1 and CDR2 sequences are MDHEN and SYDVKM. The J segment lost 7 bases and the V segment lost 8 bases, leaving 7 bases of the junction unmatched. The CDR3 covers 14 residues. The CDR3 region has the DNA TGTGCCAGCTTAGCGGGAGGGCCGTGGAATGAGCAGTTCTTC. Protein product: CASLAGGPWNEQFF.